Listed here are 26 T cell receptor beta chains from one sample, sequenced in a study of T cells in localized non-small cell lung cancer. Generated by immunoSEQ multiplex PCR, the TCRdb table keeps only in-frame clones and is missing some. The sample records some 2,200 clones, 20% to 25% being singletons. The source material was normal lung tissue next to the tumor, sampled before any cancer treatment. These TCRs come from a male donor aged 60 or over with stage I lung adenocarcinoma.

This clone was recorded a few times. The genes are TRBV19 and TRBJ1-4; 9 nucleotides match TRBD1. Trimming removed 2 bases from V and 7 bases from J; junction bases left unmatched: 8. This CDR3 has 16 residues. In germline, CDR1 is LNHDA, CDR2 SQIVND (reference sequence). The CDR3 DNA reads TGTGCCAGTAGTATAATACCCGGGACAGGGATTGAAAAACTGTTTTTT. It specifies CASSIIPGTGIEKLFF.

This rearrangement joins TRBV11-3 to TRBJ1-1; D might be TRBD1 (5 bases). V was shortened by 5 bases and J by 4 bases, with 17 bases between the two germline ends. Per the germline V gene, CDR1 is SGHNT and CDR2 is YENEEA. The CDR3 runs 15 residues. CDR3 sequence reads: CASSPSRGVGTEAFF. The CDR3 DNA reads TGTGCCAGCAGCCCCTCGAGGGGCGTGGGCACTGAAGCTTTCTTT.

The V gene is TRBV28, the J gene TRBJ2-1, with D hard to call. CDR1 is MDHEN, CDR2 SYDVKM, per germline. Trimming stripped 6 bases from V and 5 bases from J, with 23 bases between. CDR3 length: 17 residues. The CDR3 DNA is TGTGCCAGCAGCTCACTTGCTTTTGTGCCTTTTAACAATGAGCAGTTCTTC. Translation: CASSSLAFVPFNNEQFF.

The chain employs TRBV7-1 and TRBJ1-2; TRBD1 agrees at 7 bases. TRBV7-1 is designated an ORF whose function remains uncertain. The CDR3 loop spans 13 amino acids. V shed 5 bases, J shed 3 bases, and the junction held 3 bases outside the gene matches. The CDR3 bases are TGTGCCAGCAGCCCTGGACAGGACTATGGCTACACCTTC. It specifies CASSPGQDYGYTF.

CDR3: CASSSTSGGYNEQFF. In DNA, the CDR3 is TGCGCCAGCAGTTCAACTAGCGGGGGTTACAATGAGCAGTTCTTC. V gene TRBV10-2 combines with J gene TRBJ2-1; 11 bases agree with TRBD2. Looked up from germline, CDR1 is WSHSY and CDR2 is SAAADI. V gave up 5 bases and J gave up 4 bases; unmatched junction bases: 4. The CDR3 spans 15 residues.

The chain recombines TRBV11-3 with TRBJ2-1; D remains unclear. The V end was cut by 5 bases, the J end by 0 bases, with 11 bases between. Germline CDR1 is SGHNT and CDR2 is YENEEA. This CDR3 region has 15 residues. The CDR3 here is CASSQADFSYNEQFF. The DNA for the CDR3 is TGTGCCAGCAGCCAAGCAGATTTCTCCTACAATGAGCAGTTCTTC.

This clone was seen only a few times. The chain recombines TRBV2 with TRBJ2-7, with 9 bases matching TRBD1. With 6 bases clipped from V and 2 bases from J, the junction kept 8 bases outside the gene matches. The CDR3 has 15 residues. The germline V gene encodes CDR1 SNHLY and CDR2 FYNNEI. Written as DNA, the CDR3 is TGTGCCAGCAGAGCCCGACAGGGGGGCCCCTACGAGCAGTACTTC. Amino acids: CASRARQGGPYEQYF.

The V gene is TRBV6-8, the J gene TRBJ2-2; maybe TRBD2 (6 bases). The CDR3 contains 16 residues. CDR1 and CDR2 (germline): MNHGY, SAAAGT. The V end lost 2 bases, the J end lost 4 bases, and 14 bases lay between the germline ends. The CDR3 DNA sequence: TGTGCCAGCAGTTACCTCCGGGGGTGGGGCACCGGGGAGCTGTTTTTT. Protein: CASSYLRGWGTGELFF.

The chain combines TRBV14 with TRBJ1-4, with no clear D. The CDR3 runs to 15 residues. CDR1 is SGHDN, CDR2 FVKESK, per germline. Trimming removed 1 base from V and 4 bases from J, with 10 bases in between. The DNA for the CDR3 is TGTGCCAGCAGCCAAGTCGCGCTGGGTAATGAAAAACTGTTTTTT. Residues: CASSQVALGNEKLFF.

This clone was seen only a few times. The chain links TRBV6-8 to TRBJ1-5; 8 bases fit TRBD1. V gave up 6 bases and J gave up 4 bases; unmatched junction bases: 8. The V gene's germline CDR1 is MNHGY and CDR2 SAAAGT. The CDR3 extends over 15 amino acids. The CDR3 protein is CASRFTGQGNQPQHF. CDR3 in DNA: TGTGCCAGCAGATTCACCGGACAGGGAAATCAGCCCCAGCATTTT.

This clone was found a few times. V gene TRBV9 combines with J gene TRBJ1-2; D is perhaps TRBD1 (5 bases). CDR3 size: 13 residues. Germline V CDR1 and CDR2: SGDLS, YYNGEE. V dropped 2 bases and J dropped 4 bases, with 9 bases sitting between them. The CDR3 region is CASSVDSAYGYTF. The CDR3 DNA is TGTGCCAGCAGCGTTGACAGTGCCTATGGCTACACCTTC. The full variable domain, rest sourced from reference TRBV9 and TRBJ1-2, is DSGVTQTPKHLITATGQRVTLRCSPRSGDLSVYWYQQSLDQGLQFLIQYYNGEERAKGNILERFSAQQFPDLHSELNLSSLELGDSALYFCASSVDSAYGYTFGSGTRLTVV.

The chain has TRBV6-8 and TRBJ2-3, with 16 bases matching TRBD2. CDR1 and CDR2 from the germline V gene are MNHGY and SAAAGT. The CDR3 consists of 19 residues. V shed 7 bases, J shed 1 base, and the junction held 11 bases outside the gene matches. CDR3 in amino acids: CASTQSGLAGGLGTDTQYF. DNA of the CDR3: TGTGCCAGCACTCAATCGGGACTAGCGGGGGGGCTCGGCACAGATACGCAGTATTTT.

The V and J genes are TRBV19 and TRBJ1-4; 7 bases map to TRBD1. The CDR3 is 15 residues long. Trimming at V came to 2 bases and at J to 13 bases, leaving 13 bases not matched to a gene. Germline CDR1 is LNHDA and CDR2 is SQIVND (reference sequence). CDR3 residues: CASSILRGQPRRLFF. The CDR3, as DNA: TGTGCCAGTAGTATATTGAGGGGACAGCCTCGGAGACTGTTTTTT. Drawing the rest from reference TRBV19 and TRBJ1-4, the complete variable domain is DGGITQSPKYLFRKEGQNVTLSCEQNLNHDAMYWYRQDPGQGLRLIYYSQIVNDFQKGDIAEGYSVSREKKESFPLTVTSAQKNPTAFYLCASSILRGQPRRLFFGSGTQLSVL.

The chain employs TRBV19 and TRBJ1-1, with 7 bases fitting TRBD1. CDR1 is LNHDA and CDR2 is SQIVND in the germline V gene (reference sequence). Unmatched junction bases numbered 6, after V lost 4 bases and J lost 4 bases. This CDR3 spans 14 amino acids. CDR3 region: CASSTRTGFTEAFF. The DNA for the CDR3 is TGTGCCAGTAGTACCCGGACAGGCTTCACTGAAGCTTTCTTT. The entire variable domain, with the rest obtained from reference TRBV19 and TRBJ1-1, is as follows: DGGITQSPKYLFRKEGQNVTLSCEQNLNHDAMYWYRQDPGQGLRLIYYSQIVNDFQKGDIAEGYSVSREKKESFPLTVTSAQKNPTAFYLCASSTRTGFTEAFFGQGTRLTVV.

CDR3 nucleotides: TGTGCCTGGAGTGCTCCGGACCGAAGAAATCAGCCCCAGCATTTT. Residues: CAWSAPDRRNQPQHF. The genes are TRBV30 and TRBJ1-5; no reliable D call. Germline V CDR1 and CDR2: GTSNPN, SVGIG (reference sequence). This CDR3 region has 15 residues. Trimming took off 1 base at V and 4 bases at J, with 14 bases between the two ends.

Within the sample, this clone is medium-sized. A junction end diverges from the germline sequence, so it may reflect a read error. The rearrangement links TRBV6-8 to TRBJ2-1, with D perhaps TRBD1 (5 bases). This CDR3 region has 13 residues. Germline V gene data show CDR1 as MNHGY and CDR2 as SAAAGT. The CDR3 DNA is TGTGCCAGCAGTGACTCGGACAACAATGAGCAGTTCTTC. Its protein product is CASSDSDNNEQFF.

This clone showed up just a few times. J is TRBJ2-5 and V is TRBV12-2; the D call in the table, TRBD2, was not verified against the DNA. TRBV12-2 is given as a pseudogene. There are 14 residues in the CDR3. The CDR3 sequence: CASSGLAGPQTQYF. DNA for the CDR3: TGTGCCAGTTCGGGACTAGCGGGTCCACAGACCCAGTACTTC.

This clone was found a few times. This rearrangement joins TRBV11-3 to TRBJ1-5, with D possibly TRBD1 on 5 matching bases. Per the germline V gene, CDR1 is SGHNT and CDR2 is YENEEA. V lost 4 bases, J lost 7 bases, and 26 bases lay in between. The CDR3 spans 18 residues. The CDR3 DNA reads TGTGCCAGCAGCTCTCTCCCACCCCGAGGAGGGGTAGGCCAGCCCCAGCATTTT. Amino acid sequence: CASSSLPPRGGVGQPQHF.

By share of the sample, this clone is medium-sized. The V call is TRBV11-3, the J call TRBJ1-1; 8 bases align to TRBD1. This CDR3 is 17 amino acids long. The trim removed 5 bases at V and 1 base at J, leaving 12 bases unmatched. The germline V gene has CDR1 SGHNT and CDR2 YENEEA. The CDR3 reads CASSPSGQALGNTEAFF. CDR3 nucleotide sequence: TGTGCCAGCAGCCCGTCGGGACAGGCCTTGGGGAACACTGAAGCTTTCTTT. The variable domain in full, completed from reference TRBV11-3 and TRBJ1-1, reads EAGVVQSPRYKIIEKKQPVAFWCNPISGHNTLYWYLQNLGQGPELLIRYENEEAVDDSQLPKDRFSAERLKGVDSTLKIQPAELGDSAVYLCASSPSGQALGNTEAFFGQGTRLTVV.

This sequence joins TRBV14 and TRBJ2-4; D may be TRBD1 (6 bases). The germline V gene has CDR1 SGHDN and CDR2 FVKESK. V lost 6 bases, J lost 3 bases, and 9 bases lay in between. The CDR3 extends over 13 amino acids. CDR3 sequence reads: CASSDRIKNIQYF. In DNA form, the CDR3 reads TGTGCCAGCAGTGACAGGATCAAAAACATTCAGTACTTC. Combining the CDR3 with reference TRBV14 and TRBJ2-4 gives the whole variable domain EAGVTQFPSHSVIEKGQTVTLRCDPISGHDNLYWYRRVMGKEIKFLLHFVKESKQDESGMPNNRFLAERTGGTYSTLKVQPAELEDSGVYFCASSDRIKNIQYFGAGTRLSVL.

This clone appeared a few times. The chain recombines TRBV14 with TRBJ2-3; possibly TRBD1 for D (5 bases). CDR1 SGHDN and CDR2 FVKESK come from the germline V gene. Trimming cost V 3 bases and J 2 bases, with 15 bases left between them. This CDR3 has 16 amino acids. The CDR3 nucleotides are TGTGCCAGCAGCCACTTACAGGCGAGCCTCACAGATACGCAGTATTTT. This encodes CASSHLQASLTDTQYF.

This clone was recorded a few times. The chain combines TRBV5-1 with TRBJ2-2, with 7 bases that match TRBD1. This CDR3 comprises 17 residues. The V gene end was trimmed by 0 bases and the J gene end by 5 bases; junction bases not matched to a gene: 10. Germline values: CDR1 SGHRS, CDR2 YFSETQ. The CDR3 spells CASSLAPGQERTGELFF. DNA for the CDR3: TGCGCCAGCAGCTTGGCCCCCGGACAGGAACGAACCGGGGAGCTGTTTTTT.

The chain is built from TRBV19 and TRBJ1-5; TRBD1 agrees at 8 bases. The CDR3 length is 11 residues. With V trimmed by 5 bases and J by 11 bases, 2 bases remained unmatched. Germline V gene data show CDR1 as LNHDA and CDR2 as SQIVND (reference sequence). The chain's CDR3 is CASSQGQAQHF. CDR3 nucleotide sequence: TGTGCCAGTAGTCAGGGACAGGCCCAGCATTTT.

This chain joins TRBV28 and TRBJ1-2; TRBD1 agrees at 9 bases. CDR3 size: 16 residues. Germline lookup yields CDR1 MDHEN and CDR2 SYDVKM. Unmatched junction bases numbered 16, after V lost 8 bases and J lost 6 bases. Written as DNA, the CDR3 is TGTGCCAGCCGCCAAACAGGGGGCACCGTTATGGATGGCTACACCTTC. Translation gives CASRQTGGTVMDGYTF.

The rearrangement links TRBV18 to TRBJ2-7; 8 positions match TRBD1. The germline CDR1 and CDR2 sequences are KGHSH and LQKENI. V lost 4 bases to trimming and J lost 7 bases; unmatched junction nucleotides: 9. The CDR3 sequence is 14 residues long. The CDR3 protein is CASSLPGQGGEQYF. The CDR3 coding sequence is TGTGCCAGCTCACTCCCCGGACAGGGTGGGGAGCAGTACTTC.

The V call is TRBV28, the J call TRBJ2-1; 8 bases line up with TRBD2. Trimming cost V 4 bases and J 7 bases; bases outside gene matches: 12. Germline CDR1 MDHEN, CDR2 SYDVKM. CDR3 size: 16 residues. As DNA, the CDR3 is TGTGCCAGCAGTTCCTTTTCGGGGGGGGCCTGGAATGAGCAGTTCTTC. Residues: CASSSFSGGAWNEQFF.